These T cell receptor beta chains were read from a single sample in a study of blood T cell repertoires in COVID-19. The table came from immunoSEQ multiplex PCR; TCRdb's copy has only in-frame clones and leaves some out. The table shows fewer than 350,000 clones, with roughly 93% occurring only once. The sample was PBMCs or T cells enriched from blood (not recorded which). The receptors derive from a woman aged 40 to 50 with acute COVID-19. CDR3s include the opening cysteine and the closing phenylalanine or tryptophan. A D gene is named only where the DNA matches it firmly. Not all rows give a size; the values are once, few, many and, for expanded clones, a class.

length,D,J,V,size,DNA,CDR3
17,TRBD2,TRBJ2-1,TRBV4-2,.,TGTGCCAGCAGCCAGACTAGCGGGCCGAGCTCCTACAATGAGCAGTTCTTC,CASSQTSGPSSYNEQFF
17,TRBD1,TRBJ1-3,TRBV5-1,.,TGCGCCAGCAGCTTTGGTTTAAGGGGGCAAACTGGAAACACCATATATTTT,CASSFGLRGQTGNTIYF
14,TRBD1,TRBJ1-1,TRBV5-6,.,TGTGCCAGCAGCTCAGACAGGGACCGGACTGAAGCTTTCTTT,CASSSDRDRTEAFF
13,.,TRBJ1-2,TRBV28,once,TGTGCCAGCAGTTCAGGGTATAACTATGGCTACACCTTC,CASSSGYNYGYTF
12,.,TRBJ1-2,TRBV28,.,TGTGCCAGCAACAGGAGGGACTATGGCTACACCTTC,CASNRRDYGYTF
14,TRBD2,TRBJ2-7,TRBV28,.,TGTGCCAGCAGCCCTCGATCTAGCGGCTACGAGCAGTACTTC,CASSPRSSGYEQYF
15,TRBD1,TRBJ1-5,TRBV20-1,.,TGCAGTGCTAGTGAAGGAGGGGGCCCAAATCAGCCCCAGCATTTT,CSASEGGGPNQPQHF
14,TRBD2,TRBJ2-1,TRBV18,.,TGTGCCAGCTCACCAGGACTAGCGTACGGTGAGCAGTTCTTC,CASSPGLAYGEQFF
15,TRBD2,TRBJ2-1,TRBV6-2/TRBV6-3,once,TGTGCCAGCAGTTACTCGGGACTAGGAAACAATGAGCAGTTCTTC,CASSYSGLGNNEQFF
16,.,TRBJ1-5,TRBV4-1,once,TGCGCCAGCAGCCAAGAGCGCACAGGTAGCAATCAGCCCCAGCATTTT,CASSQERTGSNQPQHF
16,TRBD2,TRBJ2-3,TRBV6-5,.,TGTGCCAGCAGTTACTCAAGCGGGAGGGCCGGAGATACGCAGTATTTT,CASSYSSGRAGDTQYF
14,TRBD1,TRBJ1-1,TRBV7-8,.,TGTGCCAGCAGCTTAGGGACAGGGGGCGAAGAAGCTTTCTTT,CASSLGTGGEEAFF
18,TRBD1,TRBJ2-5,TRBV18,.,TGTGCCAGCTCACCGGAGTCTGCCGGGACAGGGATTAGGGAGACCCAGTACTTC,CASSPESAGTGIRETQYF
15,.,TRBJ2-5,TRBV9,.,TGTGCCAGCAGCGGGGGGACAAGAGGGGAGGAGACCCAGTACTTC,CASSGGTRGEETQYF
16,TRBD2,TRBJ2-1,TRBV7-6,.,TGTGCCAGCAGCAGCAGCGGGGGGCACTCCTACAATGAGCAGTTCTTC,CASSSSGGHSYNEQFF
16,.,TRBJ1-1,TRBV6-1,few,TGTGCCAGCAGTGTTGGAGGGCCGCGAATAAACACTGAAGCTTTCTTT,CASSVGGPRINTEAFF
14,.,TRBJ2-6,TRBV20-1,.,TGCAGTGCTAGTTCGGTCTCTGGGGCCAACGTCCTGACTTTC,CSASSVSGANVLTF
17,TRBD1,TRBJ2-2,TRBV9,.,TGTGCCAGCAGCGCGGAAACCGGGACAGGACATACCGGGGAGCTGTTTTTT,CASSAETGTGHTGELFF
15,.,TRBJ1-2,TRBV6-6,.,TGTGCCAGCAGTCAAGGGGCGATGACTAACTATGGCTACACCTTC,CASSQGAMTNYGYTF
13,.,TRBJ1-1,TRBV6-1,once,TGTGCCAGCAGTGAACGAGGGGGAACTGAAGCTTTCTTT,CASSERGGTEAFF
16,.,TRBJ1-1,TRBV24-1,.,TGTGCCACCAGTGACCTTAACGTCCGAGGAGGGACTGAGGCTTTCTTT,CATSDLNVRGGTEAFF
13,TRBD2,TRBJ2-7,TRBV7-2,.,TGTGCCAGCAGCTTAGGACTAGCGAGGGAGCAGTACTTC,CASSLGLAREQYF
14,.,TRBJ2-1,TRBV15,.,TGTGCCACCAGCAGGGCCGGGACATTCAATGAGCAGTTCTTC,CATSRAGTFNEQFF
16,.,TRBJ2-1,TRBV7-8,.,TGTGCCAGCAGCTTAGCCTCCTTAGCGTGGGAAAATGAGCAGTTCTTC,CASSLASLAWENEQFF
15,.,TRBJ1-1,TRBV7-9,.,TGTGCCAGCAGCCCGTGGACAGCGCGAGACACTGAAGCTTTCTTT,CASSPWTARDTEAFF
14,.,TRBJ1-2,TRBV6-5,.,TGTGCCAGCAGAACCTTGGCAGGCGTCGATGGCTACACCTTC,CASRTLAGVDGYTF
16,.,TRBJ2-2,TRBV5-4,.,TGTGCCAGCAGCTCCCGAGGCACTAGCATGGCCGGGGAGCTGTTTTTT,CASSSRGTSMAGELFF
16,.,TRBJ1-6,TRBV19,once,TGTGCCAGTTCGGTGGCCGGAGCCGTTTTCAATTCACCCCTCCACTTT,CASSVAGAVFNSPLHF
14,.,TRBJ2-6,TRBV7-3,.,TGTGCCAGTTCGGCGGCTTCTGGGGCCAACGTCCTGACTTTC,CASSAASGANVLTF
16,TRBD2,TRBJ2-1,TRBV3-1/TRBV3-2,.,TGTGCCAGCAGCCCCAAGTATAGCGGGAGGGCCGGTGAGCAGTTCTTC,CASSPKYSGRAGEQFF
14,.,TRBJ1-1,TRBV30,.,TGTGCCTTACAGGGAACCCCGATGAACACTGAAGCTTTCTTT,CALQGTPMNTEAFF
15,.,TRBJ2-1,TRBV3-1/TRBV3-2,.,TGTGCCAGCAGCCAAGCTGAAGGACTACGCAATGAGCAGTTCTTC,CASSQAEGLRNEQFF
15,.,TRBJ2-3,TRBV5-6,.,TGTGCCAGCAGCTACGTTGGACGGGAGCCAGATACGCAGTATTTT,CASSYVGREPDTQYF
16,TRBD2,TRBJ2-7,TRBV28,.,TGTGCCAGCAGCCCAGGACTAGCGGGGGATACCTACGAGCAGTACTTC,CASSPGLAGDTYEQYF
13,TRBD1,TRBJ2-7,TRBV14,.,TGTGCCAGCAGCCCGGACAGGCCATACGAGCAGTACTTC,CASSPDRPYEQYF
15,TRBD2,TRBJ2-5,TRBV30,.,TGTGCCTGGAGTGCCCTAGCGGGGAGAGGGGAGACCCAGTACTTC,CAWSALAGRGETQYF
15,.,TRBJ1-1,TRBV3-1/TRBV3-2,.,TGTGCCAGCAGCCTCGACTCCAGGGAATACACTGAAGCTTTCTTT,CASSLDSREYTEAFF
15,TRBD1,TRBJ1-3,TRBV7-9,.,TGTGCCAGCAGCCAACAGGGGGGCTCTGGAAACACCATATATTTT,CASSQQGGSGNTIYF
14,.,TRBJ2-7,TRBV10-3,.,TGTGCCATCAGTAGTATAACAGGATCGGGCGAGCAGTACTTC,CAISSITGSGEQYF
17,.,TRBJ1-1,TRBV7-2,.,TGTGCCAGCAGCTTTCAGATTGGGACTGGACGGGACACTGAAGCTTTCTTT,CASSFQIGTGRDTEAFF
14,.,TRBJ2-3,TRBV7-9,.,TGTGCCAGCAGCTCTACAGGTAGCACAGATACGCAGTATTTT,CASSSTGSTDTQYF
13,.,TRBJ1-1,TRBV6-5,.,TGTGCCAGCAGCGGGGGGGGTAACACTGAAGCTTTCTTT,CASSGGGNTEAFF
19,TRBD1,TRBJ2-7,TRBV5-1,.,TGCGCCAGCAGCGCCGGGACAGGGGACTATCAGCGGTTATCCTACGAGCAGTACTTC,CASSAGTGDYQRLSYEQYF
13,.,TRBJ2-4,TRBV14,.,TGTGCCAGCAGCCAGGCGGCTAAAAACATTCAGTACTTC,CASSQAAKNIQYF
15,TRBD1,TRBJ2-2,TRBV19,.,TGTGCCAGTAGTGTTGCCGGGACAGGCACCGGGGAGCTGTTTTTT,CASSVAGTGTGELFF
16,.,TRBJ2-6,TRBV6-2/TRBV6-3,.,TGTGCCAGCAGCTCCGTCTCGGTCTCTGGGGCCAACGTCCTGACTTTC,CASSSVSVSGANVLTF
15,.,TRBJ1-5,TRBV1,.,TGCACCAGCAGCCAAGATCAGGGTAGCAATCAGCCCCAGCATTTT,CTSSQDQGSNQPQHF
13,.,TRBJ1-5,TRBV9,.,TGTGCCAGCAGCGTAGCTCCTGATCAGCCCCAGCATTTT,CASSVAPDQPQHF
16,.,TRBJ2-7,TRBV19,.,TGTGCCAGTAGTGTCAACAGGGTAGGGGCCACCCCCGAGCAGTACTTC,CASSVNRVGATPEQYF
15,.,TRBJ2-6,TRBV19,.,TGTGCCAGTAGTCAGGATAACTCTGGGGCCAACGTCCTGACTTTC,CASSQDNSGANVLTF